This T cell receptor (beta chain) was sequenced for a study of T cells expressing NK-cell markers. Findings and limits, study-wide: A range of about 1.0-8% of CD8+ T cells consisted of dominant NKG2C+ clonotypes in roughly 6 donors.

For each CDR3 protein, TCRdb gives one entry from its re-call of the 5' RACE reads, without DNA. The sample has approximately 15,000 distinct CDR3 sequences. This CDR3 region has 14 residues. The germline V gene has CDR1 KGHSH and CDR2 LQKENI. With regard to this clonotype: Its target is unknown.

The genes are TRBV18 and TRBJ2-3; TCRdb's D call of TRBD2 is untestable without DNA. This sequence was found in a man aged 18 to 69 in good health. The sequencing input was blood T cells: a sorted CD56 or NKG2C T cell subset, CD4+ or CD8+ T cells, or bulk PBMC T cells (not recorded which). CDR3 protein: CASSRREGADTQYF.